Presented here are 7 T cell receptor beta chains from one specimen sequenced in a study of metastatic and nonmetastatic thyroid tumors. TCRdb reanalyzed the PCR reads via MiXCR. The table shows around 40,000 clones, with approximately 18% occurring only once. All patients reached thyroid surgery having received no treatment beforehand. Input material: blood. The receptors shown here come from a male donor with papillary thyroid cancer or a benign thyroid nodule (not recorded which). Some clones in this sample may be carry-over from other donors' samples.

This clone was counted many times. The V and J genes are TRBV15 and TRBJ1-1, with unresolved D. Germline lookup yields CDR1 LNHNV and CDR2 YYDKDF (reference sequence). This CDR3 is 15 amino acids long. With 0 bases removed from V and 4 bases from J, the gap between germline ends came to 12 bases. The CDR3 sequence: CATSRDRGVSTEAFF. CDR3 nucleotide sequence: TGTGCCACCAGCAGAGATCGAGGTGTGAGCACTGAAGCTTTCTTT.

Worth noting for this clone: One end of the junction is discordant with germline, which a read error may explain. This rearrangement joins TRBV11-2 to TRBJ2-6; D unclear. Germline CDR1 SGHAT, CDR2 FQNNGV. The CDR3 contains 19 residues. The CDR3 protein is CASSPPVRQANSGSNVLTF. Written as DNA, the CDR3 is TGTGCCAGCAGCCCCCCTGTGCGGCAGGCAAACTCTGGGTCCAACGTCCTGACTTTC.

This clone has only a few counts. At one boundary the junction diverges from the germline segment, which might be a read error. V and J are TRBV10-3 and TRBJ1-1, with 7 bases lining up with TRBD1. CDR3 size: 13 residues. From germline, CDR1 is ENHRY and CDR2 SYGVKD. The CDR3 loop is CAISDRGNTEDFF. The CDR3 DNA reads as TGTGCCATCAGTGACAGGGGGAACACTGAAGATTTCTTC.

This clone was counted many times. This specimen includes other DNA sequences encoding the same CDR3. The chain is built from TRBV12-3 or TRBV12-4 and TRBJ1-2, with 8 bases lining up with TRBD1. CDR3 length: 14 residues. V dropped 7 bases and J dropped 3; count of bases not matched to a gene: 7. DNA of the CDR3: TGTGCCAGCAACACACAGGGGGAGGACTATGGCTACACCTTC. Protein product: CASNTQGEDYGYTF.

By sample fraction, this clone is medium-sized. CDR3 DNA sequence: TGTGCCAGCAGCCAAGTCGGAGCGGGAGTGGGCAATGAGCAGTTCTTC. Translation: CASSQVGAGVGNEQFF. The V and J genes are TRBV14 and TRBJ2-1, with 8 nucleotides matching TRBD2. The trim removed 1 base at V and 6 bases at J, leaving 8 bases unmatched. CDR1 and CDR2 (germline): SGHDN, FVKESK. There are 16 residues in the CDR3.

The sample holds a few counts of this clone. A read error is possible here, since a much larger clone lies one base away. CDR3 residues: CASSLDPAGGYDQFF. In DNA, the CDR3 is TGTGCCAGCAGCTTGGATCCAGCGGGGGGCTATGATCAGTTCTTC. The rearrangement joins TRBV5-5 to TRBJ2-1, with 9 nucleotides matching TRBD2. The length of the CDR3 is 15 residues. Germline CDR1 is SGHKS and CDR2 is YYEKEE (reference sequence). The complete variable domain, with remaining parts taken from reference TRBV5-5 and TRBJ2-1, reads DAGVTQSPTHLIKTRGQQVTLRCSPISGHKSVSWYQQVLGQGPQFIFQYYEKEERGRGNFPDRFSARQFPNYSSELNVNALLLGDSALYLCASSLDPAGGYDQFFGPGTRLTVL.

This clone is categorized as medium-sized (0.01 to 0.1%). J is TRBJ2-7 and V is TRBV20-1; 9 bases are shared with TRBD1. This CDR3 spans 14 amino acids. With 4 bases clipped from V and 3 bases from J, the junction kept 7 bases outside the gene matches. Per germline, CDR1 DFQATT and CDR2 SNEGSKA (reference sequence). The CDR3 loop reads CSAIPRTGDYEQYF. The CDR3 nucleotides are TGCAGTGCTATCCCACGGACAGGGGACTACGAGCAGTACTTC.